These 21 T cell receptor beta chains were sequenced from one sample in a study of CD8+CD57+ T cells in acquired aplastic anemia. Genomic DNA constituted the template upon which TCR beta VDJ and CDR3 profiling was performed. TCRdb recomputed calls from the reads with MiXCR, one row per CDR3 protein. The sample contains around 200,000 distinct CDR3 sequences, around 60% of which appear only once. Input material: sorted CD4+, CD8+, or CD8+CD57+ T cells (not recorded which) from PBMCs. The receptors originated from a human donor in good health.

The table lists this clonotype with many counts. The V gene is TRBV20-1, the J gene TRBJ2-7; the match to TRBD1 covers 9 bases. CDR3 length equals 14 residues. CDR1 and CDR2 from the germline V gene are DFQATT and SNEGSKA (reference sequence). V lost 7 bases, J lost 2 bases, and 9 bases stayed unmatched. In DNA, the CDR3 is TGCAGTGTTTTCCGGGACAGGGAGACCTACGAGCAGTACTTC. It is translated as CSVFRDRETYEQYF.

This clonotype appeared a few times. This rearrangement joins TRBV10-3 to TRBJ2-3, with 7 bases that match TRBD2. Germline V gene data show CDR1 as ENHRY and CDR2 as SYGVKD. There are 17 residues in the CDR3. Trimming cost V 0 bases and J 2 bases; bases outside gene matches: 8. The CDR3 bases are TGTGCCATCAGTGAGTCTCCGGGGCTAGCGGACACAGATACGCAGTATTTT. This encodes CAISESPGLADTDTQYF.

This clonotype was seen more than once but under ten times. This chain joins TRBV20-1 and TRBJ1-2; possibly TRBD1 for D (6 bases). Trimming took off 3 bases at V and 6 bases at J, with 11 bases between the two ends. Germline V gene data show CDR1 as DFQATT and CDR2 as SNEGSKA (reference sequence). The CDR3 has 12 amino acids. The CDR3 DNA reads as TGCAGTGCTAGTGAGGGGGGGAATGGCTACACCTTC. Its translation: CSASEGGNGYTF.

CDR3 amino acids: CSASLGSPRNQPQHF. The CDR3 DNA follows: TGCAGTGCTTCTCTTGGTTCCCCGCGGAATCAGCCCCAGCATTTT. V usage is TRBV20-1 and J usage is TRBJ1-5; D call uncertain. CDR1 and CDR2 (germline): DFQATT, SNEGSKA (reference sequence). The CDR3 consists of 15 residues. The V end lost 5 bases, the J end lost 4 bases, and 18 bases lay between the germline ends.

The chain couples TRBV5-8 to TRBJ2-7; 9 bases line up with TRBD1. From germline, CDR1 is SGHTS and CDR2 YDEGEE. Trimming took 2 bases from V and 6 from J; bases not matched to a gene: 12. There are 16 residues in the CDR3. The CDR3 region has the DNA TGTGCCAGCAGCTTAACTCCGGGACAGGGTCTTTTCGAGCAGTACTTC. This gives the protein CASSLTPGQGLFEQYF.

This clonotype was seen a single time. This chain uses TRBV7-3 with TRBJ1-5; 7 nucleotides agree with TRBD1. V lost 4 bases, J lost 3 bases, and 9 bases stayed unmatched. The CDR3 runs to 16 residues. Per the germline V gene, CDR1 is SGHTA and CDR2 is FQGTGA. The chain's CDR3 is CASSSPRDSFNQPQHF. The DNA for the CDR3 is TGTGCCAGCAGCTCCCCCCGGGACAGCTTCAATCAGCCCCAGCATTTT.

V and J are TRBV10-3 and TRBJ2-5; D not certain. The CDR3 runs 14 residues. Trimming removed 2 bases from V and 3 bases from J, with 10 bases in between. Germline V gives CDR1 ENHRY, CDR2 SYGVKD. CDR3 in amino acids: CAISEVSAEETQYF. The CDR3 DNA reads as TGTGCCATCAGTGAGGTGTCTGCCGAAGAGACCCAGTACTTC.

The CDR3 DNA reads as TGTGCCAGCAGCGCGGGACTCCGAGCCTACGAGCAGTACTTC. Protein product: CASSAGLRAYEQYF. This chain uses TRBV9 with TRBJ2-7; a possible D gene is TRBD2 (6 bases). Germline values: CDR1 SGDLS, CDR2 YYNGEE. This CDR3 region has 14 residues. Trimming took off 3 bases at V and 2 bases at J, with 12 bases between the two ends.

The chain employs TRBV7-3 and TRBJ2-3, with a possible D match to TRBD2 (6 bases). Germline lookup yields CDR1 SGHTA and CDR2 FQGTGA. The CDR3 is 17 amino acids. Deletions cut 1 base from V and 5 bases from J, with 19 bases between. The CDR3 nucleotides read TGTGCCAGCAGCTTAAATGGCGGGGTCGGGCGGGGAGATACGCAGTATTTT. Translation gives CASSLNGGVGRGDTQYF.

This clonotype was counted many times. The chain uses TRBV6-5 and TRBJ2-6; possibly TRBD1 for D (5 bases). CDR1 is MNHEY, CDR2 SVGAGI, per germline. The length of the CDR3 is 15 residues. The V end lost 6 bases, the J end lost 2 bases, and 11 bases lay between the germline ends. The CDR3 spells CASSQGIPGANVLTF. For the CDR3, the DNA is TGTGCCAGCAGCCAGGGAATCCCTGGGGCCAACGTCCTGACTTTC.

This clonotype was observed a handful of times. The J gene is TRBJ2-7, the V gene TRBV7-8; D is possibly TRBD1 (7 bases). The CDR3 has 13 residues. In germline, CDR1 is SGHVS, CDR2 FQNEAQ. V was clipped by 6 bases and J by 4 bases, with 13 bases between them. CDR3 DNA sequence: TGTGCCAGCAGGGGGGGACAGAAGTACGAGCAGTACTTC. Residues: CASRGGQKYEQYF.

V and J are TRBV3-1 and TRBJ2-5; D could derive from TRBD1 or TRBD2 (6 bases each). V lost 1 base and J 5 bases, leaving 17 bases between the germline ends. Germline V gene data show CDR1 as LGHDT and CDR2 as YNNKEL (reference sequence). CDR3 size: 16 residues. Here the CDR3 reads CASSQVTGAVVETQYF. The CDR3 coding sequence is TGTGCCAGCAGCCAAGTCACGGGGGCAGTGGTTGAGACCCAGTACTTC.

The chain combines TRBV19 with TRBJ1-1, with 7 nucleotides matching TRBD1. From germline, CDR1 is LNHDA and CDR2 SQIVND (reference sequence). The CDR3 is 14 amino acids. The junction had 4 bases not matched to a gene; V was cut back by 1 base and J by 5 bases. In DNA form, the CDR3 reads TGTGCCAGTAGTATAGCCTTGGGACAGACTGAAGCTTTCTTT. Residues: CASSIALGQTEAFF.

This clonotype was seen at least ten times. The V call is TRBV20-1, the J call TRBJ1-4, with D perhaps matching TRBD1 (6 bases). CDR3 size: 15 residues. The V and J ends lost 0 bases and 4 bases respectively, with 12 bases between them. Germline values: CDR1 DFQATT, CDR2 SNEGSKA (reference sequence). CDR3: CSARDRQGFNEKLFF. DNA of the CDR3: TGCAGTGCTAGAGATCGGCAGGGGTTTAATGAAAAACTGTTTTTT.

The chain employs TRBV20-1 and TRBJ2-2, with D possibly being TRBD1 (6 bases). The CDR3 loop spans 15 amino acids. Looked up from germline, CDR1 is DFQATT and CDR2 is SNEGSKA (reference sequence). The germline V and J ends were trimmed by 2 bases and 5 bases, with 15 bases remaining between them. The DNA for the CDR3 is TGCAGTGCTAGATCGGACAGAGGTAGAACCGGGGAGCTGTTTTTT. It specifies CSARSDRGRTGELFF.

This clonotype was recorded a few times. The chain combines TRBV2 with TRBJ2-5; tentatively, D is TRBD2 (5 bases). The V and J ends lost 6 bases and 2 bases respectively, with 19 bases between them. Germline V lookup: CDR1 SNHLY, CDR2 FYNNEI. The CDR3 loop spans 16 amino acids. CDR3 nucleotides: TGTGCCAGCAGAACCGGACGGGCTAGCTCTCAAGAGACCCAGTACTTC. Translated, it gives CASRTGRASSQETQYF.

This clonotype showed up many times. The chain couples TRBV9 to TRBJ2-7; D remains ambiguous. The CDR3 spans 15 residues. Trimming took off 3 bases at V and 0 bases at J, with 13 bases between the two ends. Germline V lookup: CDR1 SGDLS, CDR2 YYNGEE. The CDR3 spells CASSASDGFSYEQYF. Written as DNA, the CDR3 is TGTGCCAGCAGCGCGAGTGACGGCTTCTCCTACGAGCAGTACTTC.

This clonotype was seen once. The J gene is TRBJ2-2, the V gene TRBV7-2; the D gene is possibly TRBD1 (5 bases). Germline CDR1 and CDR2: SGHTA and FQGNSA. V was cut by 6 bases and J by 4 bases, with 12 bases left in between. The CDR3 covers 14 residues. The CDR3 DNA sequence: TGTGCCAGCAGTCAGGGAAGTCGCACCGGGGAGCTGTTTTTT. Translated, it gives CASSQGSRTGELFF.

This clonotype came up once. V usage is TRBV10-3 and J usage is TRBJ2-7; TRBD2 is a possible D gene (6 bases). The length of the CDR3 is 13 residues. Germline V gene sequence: CDR1 ENHRY, CDR2 SYGVKD. The V end lost 6 bases, the J end lost 0 bases, and 9 bases lay between the germline ends. Here the CDR3 DNA reads TGTGCCATCAGCCCGGGGGTCTCCTACGAGCAGTACTTC. It translates to CAISPGVSYEQYF.

There are many counts of this clonotype. An end of the junction differs from the germline gene, which may be a read error. CDR3 sequence (DNA): TGTGCTAGCAGCTTAGCTTCCGGGTTTAAGACCGGGGAGCTGTTTTTT. Translation gives CASSLASGFKTGELFF. The gene calls are TRBV7-7 and TRBJ2-2; D gene unclear. The CDR3 runs 16 residues. Germline V gives CDR1 SSHAT, CDR2 FNYEAQ (reference sequence).

V is TRBV10-2 and J is TRBJ1-2; D call uncertain. The CDR3 spans 11 residues. V was trimmed by 3 bases and J by 7 bases, leaving 6 bases between them. Germline CDR1 is WSHSY and CDR2 is SAAADI. DNA for the CDR3: TGCGCCAGCAGTGAAGGCGGTGGCTACACCTTC. This sequence encodes CASSEGGGYTF.